This T cell receptor (beta chain) was obtained from a study of preoperative IRX-2 immunotherapy in early breast cancer. Assay: immunoSEQ multiplex PCR; the TCRdb copy retains only in-frame clones and omits some. The sample includes almost 800 clones, about 80% of them seen just once. Treatment in this sample: preoperative locoregional IRX-2 cytokine immunotherapy. Samples came from a phase Ib trial of preoperative locoregional IRX-2 cytokine immunotherapy. V lost 6 bases, J lost 4 bases, and 15 bases lay in between. In germline, CDR1 is MNHGY, CDR2 SAAAGT. The CDR3 spans 14 residues. This clonotype was obtained from a human donor with breast cancer. The sequenced sample was tumor tissue, obtained before IRX-2 immunotherapy. The chain combines TRBV6-8 with TRBJ1-1; D perhaps matches TRBD1 (5 bases). CDR3 residues: CASREAGFGTEAFF. CDR3 DNA sequence: TGTGCCAGCAGGGAGGCAGGGTTTGGCACTGAAGCTTTCTTT.